Detailed here is one T cell receptor (beta chain). This specimen belongs to a study of cytomegalovirus exposure and HLA in healthy donors. V lost 4 bases, J lost 8 bases, and 5 bases stayed unmatched. Germline CDR1 SGHVS, CDR2 FQNEAQ. There are 15 residues in the CDR3. The data were produced by immunoSEQ multiplex PCR, yet TCRdb's version contains in-frame clones alone and is incomplete. The table shows 220,000 or so clones, with roughly 84% occurring only once. The TCR sequence derives from a woman under 30 in good health and CMV-seropositive. The rearrangement links TRBV7-8 to TRBJ2-2; 12 bases agree with TRBD2. Sequenced input: PBMCs. The chain's CDR3 is CASSSSGRALGELFF. The CDR3 DNA reads TGTGCCAGCAGCTCTAGCGGGAGGGCCCTGGGGGAGCTGTTTTTT.